This T cell receptor beta chain was sequenced during a study of T cells in Graves' hyperthyroidism and ophthalmopathy. Study at large: Before treatment of any kind, peripheral blood was taken at initial diagnosis.

In its sample, this clonotype was seen a few times. Its specificity is not known. The study included ophthalmopathy patients with Clinical Activity Score at least 3, NOSPECS grade at least 4 and duration under 3 months. Reasons for excluding patients were uncontrolled infection, other autoimmune disease, pregnancy or lactation. Points from the study as a whole: Most thyroid-expanded clonotypes above 0.001 were also found in blood.

Using RNA transcripts as the source, TCR beta CDR3 regions were amplified. A first-round RT-PCR of the TCR CDR3 used the HTBI primer set. TCRdb independently ran MiXCR on the multiplex PCR reads; one entry per CDR3 protein. The sample includes over 500,000 distinct CDR3 sequences, 17% of them seen just once. V was cut by 1 base and J by 9 bases, with 12 bases left in between. The CDR3 has 13 residues. Germline V gene lookup returns CDR1 MGHRA and CDR2 YSYEKL. The J gene is TRBJ1-2, the V gene TRBV4-1, with unresolved D. The sequencing input was blood. The sequence was obtained from a woman under 30 with Graves' ophthalmopathy. The CDR3 is CASSQGPRGSYTF. The CDR3 DNA follows: TGCGCCAGCAGCCAAGGACCGCGAGGGAGCTACACCTTC.